Sequencing of this TCR beta chain was carried out in a study of blood T cell repertoires in COVID-19. About the research overall: The United States, Italy and Spain provided the acute and convalescent COVID-19 samples. From T cells, B-cell-depleted T cells, or PBMCs came the material, which was cDNA or gDNA.

Original analysis: Reference gene primer amplification gave nucleated cell count estimates. Only in-frame clones appear in the TCRdb table, and some are missing; sequencing was by immunoSEQ multiplex PCR. From that table come the V and J calls and clone size; the DNA was used to work out D and trimming. The sample contains 150,000 to 200,000 clones, 80% to 90% of which appear only once. Germline values: CDR1 MGHDK, CDR2 SYGVNS. V lost 5 bases and J lost 0; bases outside the gene matches: 10. The CDR3 is made up of 16 amino acids. The TCR sequence derives from a man aged 35 to 55 with acute or convalescent COVID-19. The chain links TRBV25-1 to TRBJ2-7, with TRBD1 identical over 7 bases. The sequenced sample was peripheral blood. For the CDR3, the DNA is TGTGCCAGCAGTTCCACATCAGGGGGAGTCTCCTACGAGCAGTACTTC. Its translation: CASSSTSGGVSYEQYF.